The clone carrying this TCR beta chain was counted only a few times. Antigen: not known. This record comes from a study of T-cell memory formation after mild COVID-19. General observations from the study: Cross-reactive memory appears to have joined, as suggested by some responding clones showing up in pre-infection memory.

Germline V gene sequence: CDR1 DFQATT, CDR2 SNEGSKA (reference sequence). Between the trimmed V and J ends, which lost 1 base and 0 bases, there was a span of 13 bases. CDR3 length: 16 residues. TCRdb reprocessed the 5' RACE reads with MiXCR, giving one entry per CDR3 protein. The top ten hold 22% of the sample, which has approximately 250,000 distinct CDR3 sequences, 16% seen once. This chain uses TRBV20-1 with TRBJ1-5; a weak D match, TRBD1 (5 bases). Sequencing was performed on PBMCs or a T cell subset sorted from them (not recorded which). The receptor was derived from a man between 18 and 29 years old who had mild COVID-19 (a few samples of this study predate the infection). Cell type and time point are not known. CDR3 residues: CSARGRDGYSNQPQHF. The CDR3 nucleotides are TGCAGTGCTAGAGGCCGGGACGGTTATAGCAATCAGCCCCAGCATTTT.